The 10 T cell receptor beta chains listed next were all sequenced from one sample in a study. TCRdb called the RT-PCR reads again in MiXCR, with one record for every CDR3 protein. The table lists more than 550,000 distinct CDR3 sequences, more than 13% of them singletons, with 3.6% in the top ten. Input material: memory CD4+ T cells from blood. The receptor source for this set is a female donor in good health, serving as a healthy control.

This clonotype has at least ten counts. The J gene is TRBJ2-1, the V gene TRBV20-1, with D unresolved. The CDR3 sequence is 14 residues long. Germline V CDR1 and CDR2: DFQATT, SNEGSKA (reference sequence). Trimming took off 0 bases at V and 10 bases at J, with 16 bases between the two ends. The CDR3 sequence is CSARDPEARVEQFF. The CDR3 DNA sequence: TGCAGTGCTAGAGATCCTGAGGCCCGCGTCGAGCAGTTCTTC.

This clonotype was seen more than once but under ten times. The J gene is TRBJ1-2, the V gene TRBV7-9, with D possibly TRBD1 on 5 matching bases. From germline, CDR1 is SEHNR and CDR2 FQNEAQ (reference sequence). V was cut by 4 bases and J by 6 bases, with 21 bases left in between. This CDR3 has 16 residues. In DNA, the CDR3 is TGTGCCAGCAGCTCGCGTCCTGGCCAGGGTCGTCATGGCTACACCTTC. This gives the protein CASSSRPGQGRHGYTF.

V usage is TRBV30 and J usage is TRBJ1-1; TRBD1 matches 8 bases. Germline CDR1 is GTSNPN and CDR2 is SVGIG (reference sequence). CDR3 size: 14 residues. Germline trimming cut 2 bases from V and 0 bases from J; bases unmatched to any gene: 2. The CDR3 nucleotides are TGTGCCTGGAGTCGGACAGGGTTGAACACTGAAGCTTTCTTT. Translating gives CAWSRTGLNTEAFF.

This clonotype was observed at least ten times. In nucleotides, the CDR3 is TGTGCCAGCAGCCCGACGCTGGATGGTGAAAAACTGTTTTTT. Protein product: CASSPTLDGEKLFF. This chain connects TRBV7-9 to TRBJ1-4; D gene unclear. The V gene lost 5 bases and the J gene lost 7 bases, with 14 bases spanning the gap. Germline CDR1 and CDR2: SEHNR and FQNEAQ (reference sequence). The CDR3 consists of 14 residues.

This clonotype came up a few times. V and J are TRBV5-1 and TRBJ2-1, with 13 bases aligning to TRBD2. CDR3 length equals 19 residues. CDR1 is SGHRS, CDR2 YFSETQ, per germline. With 2 bases clipped from V and 4 bases from J, the junction kept 12 bases outside the gene matches. The chain's CDR3 is CASSLLSTSGRSGYNEQFF. The CDR3 nucleotides read TGCGCCAGCAGCTTACTGTCGACTAGCGGGAGGTCGGGATACAATGAGCAGTTCTTC. The full variable domain, with the rest looked up from reference TRBV5-1 and TRBJ2-1, is KAGVTQTPRYLIKTRGQQVTLSCSPISGHRSVSWYQQTPGQGLQFLFEYFSETQRNKGNFPGRFSGRQFSNSRSEMNVSTLELGDSALYLCASSLLSTSGRSGYNEQFFGPGTRLTVL.

This clonotype was picked up many times. The chain couples TRBV6-6 to TRBJ2-6; 7 nucleotides agree with TRBD1. The ends lost 6 bases at V and 8 bases at J; junction bases unmatched: 4. CDR1 is MNHNY, CDR2 SVGAGI, per germline (reference sequence). This CDR3 contains 13 residues. The CDR3 loop is CASSPGQTNVLTF. The CDR3 nucleotides read TGTGCCAGCAGCCCGGGACAGACCAACGTCCTGACTTTC.

This chain links TRBV3-1 with TRBJ2-1; 10 nucleotides align to TRBD1. Germline V gene lookup returns CDR1 LGHDT and CDR2 YNNKEL (reference sequence). The length of the CDR3 is 14 residues. The junction had 3 bases not matched to a gene; V was cut back by 5 bases and J by 5 bases. CDR3 sequence: CASSDRGRDNEQFF. The CDR3 DNA follows: TGTGCCAGCAGCGACAGGGGGCGAGACAATGAGCAGTTCTTC.

In its sample, this clonotype was seen many times. This sequence joins TRBV5-1 and TRBJ2-1, with 9 bases fitting TRBD1. Trimming removed 4 bases from V and 8 bases from J; junction bases left unmatched: 4. The germline CDR1 and CDR2 sequences are SGHRS and YFSETQ. The CDR3 length is 13 residues. CDR3 coding DNA: TGCGCCAGCAGCCCGGGACAGGGTGATGAGCAGTTCTTC. It specifies CASSPGQGDEQFF.

This clonotype was detected a few times. The J gene is TRBJ2-7, the V gene TRBV18; unclear D gene. Germline V gene sequence: CDR1 KGHSH, CDR2 LQKENI. The CDR3 runs to 14 residues. V was clipped by 3 bases and J by 0 bases, with 9 bases between them. CDR3: CASSPTQVSYEQYF. The DNA of the CDR3 is TGTGCCAGCTCACCGACTCAGGTCTCCTACGAGCAGTACTTC.

The chain recombines TRBV20-1 with TRBJ2-3; TRBD2 might be the D (6 bases). Deletions cut 5 bases from V and 6 bases from J, with 15 bases between. The CDR3 has 13 amino acids. CDR1 DFQATT and CDR2 SNEGSKA come from the germline V gene (reference sequence). This CDR3 reads CSAFPGRGDTQYF. The CDR3 DNA follows: TGCAGTGCTTTTCCGGGACGGGGGGATACGCAGTATTTT.